These 20 T cell receptor beta chains were all obtained from the same sample, sequenced in a study of blood T cell repertoires in COVID-19. Assay: immunoSEQ multiplex PCR; the TCRdb copy retains only in-frame clones and omits some. The data contain 180,000 or so clones, about four fifths of them singletons. Sequenced: PBMCs or T cells enriched from blood (not recorded which). The receptor source for this set is a man between 45 and 60 years old who had recovered from COVID-19.

This clone was seen a few times. The chain is built from TRBV7-9 and TRBJ2-7; no clear D. CDR1 and CDR2 (germline): SEHNR, FQNEAQ (reference sequence). The CDR3 is 13 amino acids. The V and J ends lost 1 base and 0 bases respectively, with 4 bases between them. CDR3 sequence: CASSLVASYEQYF. The CDR3 DNA reads TGTGCCAGCAGCTTAGTAGCCTCCTACGAGCAGTACTTC.

This sequence joins TRBV2 and TRBJ2-5; 9 bases align to TRBD1. The CDR3 is made up of 14 amino acids. V shed 6 bases and J 7 bases; nucleotides not matched to a gene: 9. CDR1 and CDR2 from the germline V gene are SNHLY and FYNNEI. The CDR3 coding sequence is TGTGCCAGCAGAGGGGACAGGGCCCTTGGGACCCAGTACTTC. Its translation: CASRGDRALGTQYF.

The CDR3 sequence: CSVTRDTEAFF. The CDR3 DNA reads as TGCAGCGTCACCAGGGACACTGAAGCTTTCTTT. This chain joins TRBV29-1 and TRBJ1-1; D may be TRBD1 (5 bases). CDR3 length: 11 residues. V lost 6 bases and J lost 3, with 8 bases in between. Germline V gene lookup returns CDR1 SQVTM and CDR2 ANQGSEA.

This clone was detected only once. This chain joins TRBV28 and TRBJ2-7; D possibly corresponds to TRBD1 (5 bases). Germline loops: CDR1 MDHEN, CDR2 SYDVKM. The CDR3 runs to 12 residues. The V and J ends lost 2 bases and 5 bases respectively, with 7 bases between them. Here the CDR3 DNA reads TGTGCCAGCAGTTTAAGGGGTGACGAGCAGTACTTC. It specifies CASSLRGDEQYF.

V is TRBV3-1 (or the pseudogene TRBV3-2) and J is TRBJ2-1; a weak D match, TRBD1 (5 bases). The CDR3 sequence is 15 residues long. Germline CDR1 LGHDT, CDR2 YNNKEL (reference sequence). V was pared by 1 base and J by 9 bases, with 16 bases between. The CDR3 reads CASSQGRSPTGEQFF. Here the CDR3 DNA reads TGTGCCAGCAGCCAAGGCCGATCCCCTACAGGTGAGCAGTTCTTC.

J is TRBJ2-1 and V is TRBV19; D may be TRBD1 (6 bases). CDR3 length: 15 amino acids. V dropped 0 bases and J dropped 7 bases, with 13 bases sitting between them. Germline V gives CDR1 LNHDA, CDR2 SQIVND (reference sequence). Here the CDR3 DNA reads TGTGCCAGTAGTATAGATCGGCAGGGGTGGAATGAGCAGTTCTTC. Translation gives CASSIDRQGWNEQFF.

This chain connects TRBV5-6 to TRBJ2-1; D perhaps matches TRBD1 (6 bases). Germline assignment: CDR1 SGHDT and CDR2 YYEEEE. This CDR3 is built from 14 residues. The V gene lost 4 bases and the J gene lost 7 bases, with 15 bases spanning the gap. CDR3: CASSPGHRFNEQFF. The CDR3 DNA is TGTGCCAGCAGCCCGGGACACCGCTTTAATGAGCAGTTCTTC.

The chain combines TRBV28 with TRBJ2-2; possible D gene TRBD1, 6 bases. Trimming removed 8 bases from V and 5 bases from J, with 9 bases in between. This CDR3 has 12 residues. From germline, CDR1 is MDHEN and CDR2 SYDVKM. In DNA, the CDR3 is TGTGCCAGCCCCGGACAGACCGGGGAGCTGTTTTTT. Encoded protein: CASPGQTGELFF.

The genes are TRBV5-1 and TRBJ2-1, with 8 nucleotides matching TRBD2. This CDR3 has 18 residues. From germline, CDR1 is SGHRS and CDR2 YFSETQ. V was pared by 0 bases and J by 0 bases, with 8 bases of the junction left unmatched. DNA of the CDR3: TGCGCCAGCAGCTTGGAGCTAGCGGGCGTGAGCTCCTACAATGAGCAGTTCTTC. Its translation: CASSLELAGVSSYNEQFF.

In its sample, this clone was seen once. The chain recombines TRBV6-6 with TRBJ1-5; D gene uncertain. The germline V gene has CDR1 MNHNY and CDR2 SVGAGI (reference sequence). Trimming left V 2 bases short and J 4 bases short, with 9 bases between. The length of the CDR3 is 14 residues. This CDR3 is CASSYPNTNQPQHF. The CDR3 nucleotides are TGTGCCAGCAGTTACCCAAACACAAATCAGCCCCAGCATTTT.

J is TRBJ2-7 and V is TRBV6-5, with 9 bases aligning to TRBD1. In germline, CDR1 is MNHEY, CDR2 SVGAGI. With 8 bases clipped from V and 5 bases from J, the junction kept 10 bases outside the gene matches. The CDR3 runs to 14 residues. Here the CDR3 DNA reads TGTGCCAGCCTGCCGGGGACAGGGAGGGACGAGCAGTACTTC. It codes for CASLPGTGRDEQYF.

V usage is TRBV6-5 and J usage is TRBJ1-6; the match to TRBD1 covers 9 bases. Germline V gene sequence: CDR1 MNHEY, CDR2 SVGAGI. The CDR3 is 15 residues long. Trimming removed 5 bases from V and 7 bases from J; junction bases left unmatched: 6. This chain's CDR3 is CASSNGQGPNSPLHF. DNA of the CDR3: TGTGCCAGCAGTAACGGACAGGGGCCAAATTCACCCCTCCACTTT.

V usage is TRBV7-9 and J usage is TRBJ1-3; tentatively, D is TRBD1 (5 bases). This CDR3 spans 15 amino acids. The germline V gene has CDR1 SEHNR and CDR2 FQNEAQ (reference sequence). Trimming left V 0 bases short and J 4 bases short, with 10 bases between. The CDR3 region is CASSLASGYGNTIYF. The CDR3, as DNA: TGTGCCAGCAGCTTAGCGTCAGGGTACGGAAACACCATATATTTT.

This chain uses TRBV19 with TRBJ1-3, with D hard to call. V lost 1 base and J 1 base, leaving 14 bases between the germline ends. This CDR3 contains 17 residues. The germline V gene has CDR1 LNHDA and CDR2 SQIVND (reference sequence). The CDR3 is CASSIVTADPSGNTIYF. DNA for the CDR3: TGTGCCAGTAGTATAGTTACGGCGGATCCATCTGGAAACACCATATATTTT.

The V call is TRBV7-9, the J call TRBJ2-1; D gene unclear. Looked up from germline, CDR1 is SEHNR and CDR2 is FQNEAQ (reference sequence). The CDR3 has 12 amino acids. Trimming left V 1 base short and J 10 bases short, with 8 bases between. The CDR3 loop reads CASSLGKREQFF. The CDR3 nucleotides are TGTGCCAGCAGCTTAGGGAAGCGAGAGCAGTTCTTC. The entire variable domain, with the rest obtained from reference TRBV7-9 and TRBJ2-1, is as follows: DTGVSQNPRHKITKRGQNVTFRCDPISEHNRLYWYRQTLGQGPEFLTYFQNEAQLEKSRLLSDRFSAERPKGSFSTLEIQRTEQGDSAMYLCASSLGKREQFFGPGTRLTVL.

The gene calls are TRBV2 and TRBJ2-3, with 9 bases matching TRBD1. Trimming at V came to 6 bases and at J to 0 bases, leaving 4 bases not matched to a gene. Per the germline V gene, CDR1 is SNHLY and CDR2 is FYNNEI. The CDR3 is 15 residues long. In nucleotides, the CDR3 is TGTGCCAGCAGCCCGGACAGGGGTAGCACAGATACGCAGTATTTT. It yields the protein CASSPDRGSTDTQYF.

The chain links TRBV5-5 to TRBJ2-7, with TRBD1 matching 9 bases. After removal of 0 bases from V and 3 bases from J, the junction contained 7 bases not matched to a gene. The CDR3 spans 16 residues. The V gene's germline CDR1 is SGHKS and CDR2 YYEKEE (reference sequence). The CDR3, as DNA: TGTGCCAGCAGCTTGGCCGTAACAGGGGGCATCTACGAGCAGTACTTC. Translating it yields CASSLAVTGGIYEQYF.

The V gene is TRBV6-1, the J gene TRBJ1-1, with a weak D call TRBD1 (5 bases). This CDR3 has 14 amino acids. V was pared by 2 bases and J by 3 bases, with 10 bases between. Germline assignment: CDR1 MNHNS and CDR2 SASEGT. This chain's CDR3 is CASSETVGDTEAFF. The CDR3 region has the DNA TGTGCCAGCAGTGAAACCGTAGGGGACACTGAAGCTTTCTTT.

The gene calls are TRBV5-1 and TRBJ1-2, with D perhaps TRBD1 (6 bases). Germline loops: CDR1 SGHRS, CDR2 YFSETQ. This CDR3 contains 16 residues. V lost 4 bases and J 6 bases, leaving 22 bases between the germline ends. CDR3 coding DNA: TGCGCCAGCAGCCCGTCAGCTTTGATGGGGGCGGATGGCTACACCTTC. It codes for CASSPSALMGADGYTF.

The sample holds one count of this clone. V usage is TRBV7-8 and J usage is TRBJ2-1, with 7 bases identical to TRBD1. With V trimmed by 1 base and J by 1 base, 4 bases remained unmatched. This CDR3 is built from 16 residues. From germline, CDR1 is SGHVS and CDR2 FQNEAQ. In DNA form, the CDR3 reads TGTGCCAGCAGCTTAGAGAACAGGGGTTCCTACAATGAGCAGTTCTTC. Protein product: CASSLENRGSYNEQFF.